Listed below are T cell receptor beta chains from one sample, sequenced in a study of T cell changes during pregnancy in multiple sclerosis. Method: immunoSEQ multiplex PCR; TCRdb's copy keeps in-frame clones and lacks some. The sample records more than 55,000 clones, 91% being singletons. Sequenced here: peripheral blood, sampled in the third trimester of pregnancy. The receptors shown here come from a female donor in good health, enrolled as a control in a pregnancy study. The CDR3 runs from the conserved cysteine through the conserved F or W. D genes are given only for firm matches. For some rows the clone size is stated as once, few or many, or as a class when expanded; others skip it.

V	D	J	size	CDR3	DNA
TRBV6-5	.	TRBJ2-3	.	CASSLGTSTDTQYF	TGTGCCAGCAGTCTAGGGACTAGCACAGATACGCAGTATTTT
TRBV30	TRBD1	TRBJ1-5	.	CAWDRDNQPQHF	TGTGCCTGGGACAGGGACAATCAGCCCCAGCATTTT
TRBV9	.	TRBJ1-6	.	CASSSGVDSPLHF	TGTGCCAGCAGCTCAGGGGTTGATTCACCCCTCCACTTT
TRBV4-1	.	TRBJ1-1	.	CASSQEGRGPEAFF	TGCGCCAGCAGCCAAGAAGGGAGGGGCCCTGAAGCTTTCTTT
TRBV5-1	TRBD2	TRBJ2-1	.	CASSLVTSGPYNEQFF	TGCGCCAGCAGCTTGGTAACTAGCGGGCCCTACAATGAGCAGTTCTTC
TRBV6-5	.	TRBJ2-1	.	CASSLRTSSYNEQFF	TGTGCCAGCAGCCTCCGTACGAGCTCCTACAATGAGCAGTTCTTC
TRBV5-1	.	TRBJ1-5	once	CASSWGTPNQPQHF	TGCGCCAGCAGCTGGGGGACACCAAATCAGCCCCAGCATTTT
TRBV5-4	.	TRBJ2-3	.	CASSLLVRTDTQYF	TGTGCCAGCAGCTTGTTAGTTCGGACAGATACGCAGTATTTT
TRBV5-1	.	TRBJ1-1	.	CASSLVERKLLLNTEAFF	TGCGCCAGCAGCTTAGTTGAACGAAAGTTACTCCTGAACACTGAAGCTTTCTTT
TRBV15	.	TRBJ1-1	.	CATSSLGVTEAFF	TGTGCCACCAGCAGCCTAGGGGTCACTGAAGCTTTCTTT
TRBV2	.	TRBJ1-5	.	CASSDLTQHTYSNQPQHF	TGTGCCAGCAGCGACCTGACTCAACACACCTATAGCAATCAGCCCCAGCATTTT
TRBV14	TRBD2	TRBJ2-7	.	CASSQGLAAGYEQYF	TGTGCCAGCAGCCAAGGACTAGCGGCGGGCTACGAGCAGTACTTC
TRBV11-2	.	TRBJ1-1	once	CASSRPSGVAFF	TGTGCCAGCAGCCGACCAAGCGGGGTGGCTTTCTTT
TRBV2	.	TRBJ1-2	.	CATRQASSGYTF	TGTGCCACGCGACAGGCGTCAAGCGGCTACACCTTC
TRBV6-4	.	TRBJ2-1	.	CASSGSTTGEQFF	TGTGCCAGCAGTGGGAGTACGACTGGTGAGCAGTTCTTC
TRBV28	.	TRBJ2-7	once	CASSPGGYAGRTYEQYF	TGTGCCAGCAGCCCCGGTGGGTATGCGGGAAGGACCTACGAGCAGTACTTC
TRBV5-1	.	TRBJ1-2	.	CASSLATRGRNYGYTF	TGCGCCAGCAGCTTGGCCACCAGGGGTCGAAACTATGGCTACACCTTC
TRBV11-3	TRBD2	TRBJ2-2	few	CASSLGGRAGELFF	TGTGCCAGCAGCCTGGGAGGGCGAGCCGGGGAGCTGTTTTTT
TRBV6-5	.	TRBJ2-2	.	CASSYSKRANTGELFF	TGTGCCAGCAGTTACTCGAAGCGGGCGAACACCGGGGAGCTGTTTTTT
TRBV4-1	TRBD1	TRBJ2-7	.	CASSQLSSGTGDIF	TGCGCCAGCAGCCAACTCAGCTCCGGGACAGGTGACATTTTC